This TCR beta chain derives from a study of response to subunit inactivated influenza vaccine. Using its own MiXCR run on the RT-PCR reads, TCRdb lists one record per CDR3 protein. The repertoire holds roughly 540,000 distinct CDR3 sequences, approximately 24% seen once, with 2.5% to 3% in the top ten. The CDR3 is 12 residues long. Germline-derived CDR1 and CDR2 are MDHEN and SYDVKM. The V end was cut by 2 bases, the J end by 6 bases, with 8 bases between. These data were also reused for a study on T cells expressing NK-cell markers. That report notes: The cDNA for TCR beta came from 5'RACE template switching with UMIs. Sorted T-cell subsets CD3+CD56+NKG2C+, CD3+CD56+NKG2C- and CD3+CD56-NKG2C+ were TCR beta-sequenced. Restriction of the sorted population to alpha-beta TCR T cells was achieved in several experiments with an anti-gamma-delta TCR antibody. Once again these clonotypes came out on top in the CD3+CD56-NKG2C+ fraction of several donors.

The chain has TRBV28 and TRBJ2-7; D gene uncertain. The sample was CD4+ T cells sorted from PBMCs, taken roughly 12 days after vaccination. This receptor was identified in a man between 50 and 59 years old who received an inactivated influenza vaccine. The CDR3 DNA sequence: TGTGCCAGCAGTTTAAGGGTTTCCGAGCAGTACTTC. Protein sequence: CASSLRVSEQYF.